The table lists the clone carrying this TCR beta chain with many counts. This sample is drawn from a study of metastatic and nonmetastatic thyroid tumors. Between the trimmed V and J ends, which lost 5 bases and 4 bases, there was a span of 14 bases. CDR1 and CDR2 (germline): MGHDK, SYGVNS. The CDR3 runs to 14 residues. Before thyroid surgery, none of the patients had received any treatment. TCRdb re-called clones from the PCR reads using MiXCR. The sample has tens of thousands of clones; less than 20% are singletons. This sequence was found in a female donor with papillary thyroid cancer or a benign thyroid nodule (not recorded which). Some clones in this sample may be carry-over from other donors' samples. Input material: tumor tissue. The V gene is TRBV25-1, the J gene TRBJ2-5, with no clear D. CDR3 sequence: CASSTYWVRETQYF. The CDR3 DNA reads TGTGCCAGCAGTACCTACTGGGTTCGAGAGACCCAGTACTTC.